This is a list of T cell receptor beta chains from one sample in a study of CD8 T cells in Susac syndrome. TCRdb used MiXCR to reprocess the immunoSEQ multiplex PCR reads, holding one entry per CDR3 protein. The sample shows 150,000 to 200,000 distinct CDR3 sequences, around 94% of them seen only once. Sequenced sample: CD4+ T cells from PBMCs. These receptors were obtained from a human donor in good health. CDR3s include the opening cysteine and the closing phenylalanine or tryptophan.

v_gene | CDR3aa
TRBV5-1 | CASSHGQPGELFF
TRBV24-1 | CATSDPAEDSYEQYF
TRBV6-4 | CASRKEAGTEAFF
TRBV27 | CASSLQESYEQYF
TRBV25-1 | CASSARTGTGETQYF
TRBV9 | CASSAHHSSGANVLTF
TRBV2 | CASSAELATQYF
TRBV9 | CASSPTGGSGNEQFF
TRBV5-4 | CASSLMSNYGYTF
TRBV20-1 | CSHGTEDGGYTF
TRBV28 | CASSPGGSGAYYEQYF
TRBV28 | CASSSWLQGKGYEQYF
TRBV29-1 | CSVEYGGNTEAFF
TRBV5-1 | CASSPGMGYGYTF
TRBV6-2/TRBV6-3 | CASSYGSGGQPQHF
TRBV7-2 | CASSLAGRIQETQYF
TRBV20-1 | CSAPGQPYEQYF
TRBV20-1 | CSAHRDSEYNEQFF
TRBV20-1 | CSARAGASEQYF
TRBV25-1 | CASSTGTWSNSPLHF
TRBV29-1 | CSVVDSSTDTQYF
TRBV24-1 | CATSDFESLAGSTDTQYF
TRBV6-5 | CASSYWGGVSGNAEQYF
TRBV24-1 | CATSEDGRGTDTQYF
TRBV29-1 | CSVGRRGDTQYF
TRBV20-1 | CSAQARARSYEQYF
TRBV6-6 | CASSETGGGRALHF
TRBV29-1 | CSVGSGVDEQYF
TRBV7-8 | CASSRGEAGGYTF
TRBV19 | CASRSDAGYTF
TRBV5-1 | CASSRSGGVQETQYF
TRBV18 | CASSPGQGPTNQPQHF
TRBV30 | CAWTGNTGELFF
TRBV11-3 | CASSLAFSTEAFF
TRBV4-2 | CASSHVQGSENTIYF
TRBV7-3 | CASSQEGRNDEQFF
TRBV5-6 | CASSWGRQGAYEQYF
TRBV7-2 | CASSPTGSAADTQYF
TRBV2 | CASNSGNGNNEQFF
TRBV27 | CASKWGNEQFF
TRBV5-1 | CASSVEQAAGELFF
TRBV4-3 | CASSRSLGTNTEAFF
TRBV28 | CASNSNYGYTF
TRBV7-8 | CASGRGATYEQYF
TRBV12-3/TRBV12-4 | CASSLVLHTQYF
TRBV14 | CASSQEGRVQETQYF
TRBV5-1 | CASSLAVDGELFF
TRBV15 | CATQLTGSGTQYF
TRBV18 | CASSPPRGTEHGYTF
TRBV7-2 | CASSLAQGGNSPLHF
TRBV15 | CATSTRTGSGNTIYF
TRBV3-1 | CASSQAGGTEAFF
TRBV18 | CASSPGQGAYNEQFF
TRBV4-2 | CASSQGRENYGYTF
TRBV21-1 | CASSKAPRYNEQFF
TRBV29-1 | CSVLTDRTNYGYTF
TRBV11-2 | CASSRIRAGVNSPLHF
TRBV20-1 | CSARTGGIVGELFF
TRBV20-1 | CSAWGAKNIQYF